This entry concerns a single TCR beta chain. The target antigen is unknown. The record originates from a study of Ad26.COV2.S vaccination and SARS-CoV-2 variants. In the study overall: Into the muscle, Ad26.COV2.S was dosed once or twice, 56 days apart.

Described treatment: approximately 18 received Ad26.COV2.S at low or high dose, single or two shots; roughly five received placebo; per-sample allocation not given. The investigators took samples on day 63 after the first vaccine or placebo injection. An Ad26 vector expressing Wuhan-strain SARS-CoV-2 spike served as the vaccine. The CDR3 contains 14 residues. Germline V CDR1 and CDR2: LNHDA, SQIVND (reference sequence). V was clipped by 4 bases and J by 8 bases; unmatched bases: 8. General study points: Spike-specific TCR breadth was greater after Ad26.COV2.S than placebo. The TCR-based breadth and depth measures might underestimate overall T cell responses.

Using immunoSEQ multiplex PCR, the repertoire was profiled, and TCRdb retains in-frame clones only, with some absent. The sample lists 350,000 to 500,000 clones, 80% to 90% occurring once. The genes are TRBV19 and TRBJ1-2; 9 bases map to TRBD1. The sequence was collected from a person aged 18-60 years who received the Ad26.COV2.S COVID-19 vaccine or a placebo. The specimen was peripheral blood, collected in a trial of Ad26.COV2.S vaccine versus placebo. CDR3 sequence reads: CASSTSDRGFGYTF. The CDR3 DNA sequence: TGTGCCAGTAGTACTTCGGACAGGGGATTCGGCTACACCTTC.